This T cell receptor beta chain came from a study of blood T cell repertoires in COVID-19. TCRdb's copy holds only in-frame clones and misses some; the assay was immunoSEQ multiplex PCR. The table shows fewer than 350,000 clones, with over 80% occurring only once. The CDR3 extends over 15 amino acids. V was pared by 3 bases and J by 2 bases, with 14 bases between. Germline values: CDR1 SGHRS, CDR2 YFSETQ. This receptor was obtained from a woman aged 25 to 39 with acute COVID-19. The specimen was PBMCs or T cells enriched from blood (not recorded which). The V call is TRBV5-1, the J call TRBJ1-2, with a tentative D call TRBD1 (6 bases). The CDR3 DNA reads TGCGCCAGCAGCTGGGCAACAGGGATCAACTATGGCTACACCTTC. Its protein product is CASSWATGINYGYTF.